The TCR beta chain described here comes from a study of cytotoxic CD8 clonotypes in ibrutinib-treated CLL. About the research overall: After a median of about 70 months, 14 patients stayed remitted and about twelve progressed; responses had been partial in around 24 and complete in 2. Median treatment time before response sampling was eleven to twelve months, range 6 to 36.

Comment on this clone: The target antigen is unknown.

General study points: With treatment, public clonotypes, which were uncommon, either contracted or remained stable. Whereas clonality rose at ibrutinib response, it declined toward baseline at progression.

Assay: immunoSEQ multiplex PCR; the TCRdb copy retains only in-frame clones and omits some. The profile shows just under 70,000 clones, about 63% of them singletons. The receptor was isolated from a human donor with chronic lymphocytic leukemia. Sequences were derived from PBMCs, sampled after 12 months of ibrutinib treatment.

CDR3: CASSLGGYTQETQYF. CDR3 nucleotide sequence: TGTGCCAGCAGCTTAGGTGGCTACACACAAGAGACCCAGTACTTC. The gene calls are TRBV7-2 and TRBJ2-5, with no clear D. CDR3 size: 15 residues. Trimming left V 1 base short and J 2 bases short, with 11 bases between. In germline, CDR1 is SGHTA, CDR2 FQGNSA.